These 31 T cell receptor beta chains were all obtained from the same sample, sequenced in a study of T-cell reconstitution after alpha-beta-depleted transplantation in children. Unique molecular identifiers were built into the TCRbeta library. MiXCR, run by TCRdb on the PCR reads, gives a single entry per CDR3 protein. The sample records 440,000 or so distinct CDR3 sequences, approximately 41% being singletons. The sequencing used PBMCs, collected before TCRalphabeta/CD19-depleted stem cell transplant. The source of these receptors is a girl aged 2-10 years with aplastic anemia, due to receive a stem cell transplant.

This clonotype was recorded many times. The J gene is TRBJ2-5, the V gene TRBV20-1; 8 positions agree with TRBD2. J was trimmed by 4 bases and V by 5 bases; bases with no gene match: 12. CDR1 DFQATT and CDR2 SNEGSKA come from the germline V gene (reference sequence). The CDR3 totals 15 residues. CDR3: CSASRGAKIAETQYF. The CDR3 nucleotides are TGCAGTGCTTCGCGGGGGGCGAAGATAGCAGAGACCCAGTACTTC.

This clonotype was found a few times. The chain combines TRBV20-1 with TRBJ1-6; D remains ambiguous. Germline lookup yields CDR1 DFQATT and CDR2 SNEGSKA (reference sequence). This CDR3 is 16 amino acids long. The V end lost 6 bases, the J end lost 7 bases, and 22 bases lay between the germline ends. The CDR3 is CSAKIPTITRNSPLHF. CDR3 coding DNA: TGCAGTGCCAAAATCCCGACCATTACAAGGAATTCACCCCTCCACTTT.

This chain links TRBV28 with TRBJ2-5; D might be TRBD2 (5 bases). From germline, CDR1 is MDHEN and CDR2 SYDVKM. V was shortened by 2 bases and J by 4 bases, with 11 bases between the two germline ends. This CDR3 spans 14 amino acids. This CDR3 reads CASSLRGSGETQYF. The CDR3 DNA reads TGTGCCAGCAGTTTACGAGGGAGCGGAGAGACCCAGTACTTC.

V is TRBV20-1 and J is TRBJ1-6; perhaps TRBD1 as D (6 bases). The V gene's germline CDR1 is DFQATT and CDR2 SNEGSKA (reference sequence). The V gene lost 6 bases and the J gene lost 3 bases, with 15 bases spanning the gap. CDR3 length equals 15 residues. The CDR3 nucleotides read TGCAGTGCCTCACAGGGCATAGGCTATAATTCACCCCTCCACTTT. Its translation: CSASQGIGYNSPLHF.

The chain is built from TRBV13 and TRBJ2-7, with 7 bases fitting TRBD1. The CDR3 covers 13 residues. V trimming: 4 bases; J trimming: 7 bases; junction bases outside the gene matches: 7. The germline CDR1 and CDR2 sequences are PRHDT and FYEKMQ (reference sequence). The DNA for the CDR3 is TGTGCCAGCAGCTGGGACAGTTTGGGAGAGCAGTACTTC. As protein: CASSWDSLGEQYF. Variable domain in full (rest from reference TRBV13 and TRBJ2-7): AAGVIQSPRHLIKEKRETATLKCYPIPRHDTVYWYQQGPGQDPQFLISFYEKMQSDKGSIPDRFSAQQFSDYHSELNMSSLELGDSALYFCASSWDSLGEQYFGPGTRLTVT.

The J gene is TRBJ2-3, the V gene TRBV7-2, with a tentative D call TRBD2 (6 bases). The ends were cut back, 4 bases at V and 0 bases at J, with 11 bases in the middle. Germline loops: CDR1 SGHTA, CDR2 FQGNSA. CDR3 length: 15 residues. The CDR3 reads CASSSPGDSTDTQYF. The CDR3 DNA reads as TGTGCCAGCAGCTCCCCGGGGGATAGCACAGATACGCAGTATTTT. Full variable domain (rest looked up from reference TRBV7-2 and TRBJ2-3): GAGVSQSPSNKVTEKGKDVELRCDPISGHTALYWYRQSLGQGLEFLIYFQGNSAPDKSGLPSDRFSAERTGGSVSTLTIQRTQQEDSAVYLCASSSPGDSTDTQYFGPGTRLTVL.

V gene TRBV28 combines with J gene TRBJ2-3; 12 bases agree with TRBD2. Germline values: CDR1 MDHEN, CDR2 SYDVKM. The CDR3 sequence is 20 residues long. The V segment lost 3 bases and the J segment 6 bases; nucleotides outside the gene matches: 19. The CDR3: CASSFPNVASGRGERDTQYF. CDR3 DNA: TGTGCCAGCAGTTTCCCCAACGTGGCTAGCGGGAGGGGGGAGCGGGATACGCAGTATTTT.

This clonotype was seen many times. The chain couples TRBV27 to TRBJ1-1; D might be TRBD1 (6 bases). This CDR3 region has 14 residues. The V end lost 0 bases, the J end lost 5 bases, and 10 bases lay between the germline ends. Looked up from germline, CDR1 is MNHEY and CDR2 is SMNVEV (reference sequence). CDR3 amino acids: CASSLSRGGTEAFF. The CDR3 DNA reads TGTGCCAGCAGTTTATCGAGGGGGGGGACTGAAGCTTTCTTT.

Points on this clonotype: At one end, the junction sequence differs from germline, possibly due to a read error. The V call is TRBV6-1, the J call TRBJ2-2; no clear D. The CDR3 runs 15 residues. CDR1 MNHNS and CDR2 SASEGT come from the germline V gene. The CDR3 here is CASSEESANTGELFF. CDR3 coding DNA: TGTGCCAGCAGTGAAGAGTCAGCGAACACTGGGGAGCTGTTTTTT.

The chain combines TRBV10-3 with TRBJ2-3; no clear D gene. Trimming took 1 base from V and 2 from J, leaving 13 bases between them. The germline gives CDR1 ENHRY, CDR2 SYGVKD. This CDR3 region has 16 residues. CDR3 in amino acids: CAISEFGSDLTDTQYF. CDR3 DNA: TGTGCCATCAGTGAGTTTGGGTCGGACCTCACAGATACGCAGTATTTT.

This clonotype appeared a few times. The chain couples TRBV4-1 to TRBJ2-3; maybe TRBD2 (6 bases). CDR1 and CDR2 (germline): MGHRA, YSYEKL. The germline V and J ends were trimmed by 0 bases and 1 base, with 11 bases remaining between them. This CDR3 contains 16 residues. CDR3 region: CASSQEALAGTDTQYF. The CDR3 DNA reads TGCGCCAGCAGCCAAGAGGCATTAGCGGGCACAGATACGCAGTATTTT.

This clonotype was found once. CDR3 sequence: CSAPRGNTEAFF. CDR3 in DNA: TGCAGTGCTCCCCGGGGTAACACTGAAGCTTTCTTT. The V gene is TRBV20-1, the J gene TRBJ1-1; D is unresolved. The V gene's germline CDR1 is DFQATT and CDR2 SNEGSKA (reference sequence). The V and J ends lost 5 bases and 2 bases respectively, with 9 bases between them. The CDR3 runs to 12 residues.

The sample holds many counts of this clonotype. The chain carries TRBV5-1 and TRBJ1-1; TRBD1 matches at 7 bases. Germline V gene lookup returns CDR1 SGHRS and CDR2 YFSETQ. CDR3 size: 13 residues. V dropped 4 bases and J dropped 6; count of bases not matched to a gene: 6. The CDR3 DNA reads TGCGCCAGCAGCCCGGGGACAGCCCCTGAAGCTTTCTTT. This translates into CASSPGTAPEAFF.

This sequence joins TRBV28 and TRBJ2-2; D ambiguous. The CDR3 consists of 14 residues. Germline CDR1 and CDR2: MDHEN and SYDVKM. V dropped 7 bases and J dropped 6 bases, with 15 bases sitting between them. CDR3 region: CASKIDPGAGELFF. The CDR3, as DNA: TGTGCCAGCAAAATCGACCCTGGTGCCGGGGAGCTGTTTTTT. The full variable domain, completed using reference TRBV28 and TRBJ2-2, is DVKVTQSSRYLVKRTGEKVFLECVQDMDHENMFWYRQDPGLGLRLIYFSYDVKMKEKGDIPEGYSVSREKKERFSLILESASTNQTSMYLCASKIDPGAGELFFGEGSRLTVL.

This clonotype appeared a few times. The V gene is TRBV30, the J gene TRBJ1-1; TRBD1 agrees at 10 bases. CDR3 size: 13 residues. Losses at the gene ends were 3 bases for V and 11 bases for J; bases not matched to a gene: 9. Germline CDR1 reads GTSNPN; CDR2 reads SVGIG (reference sequence). CDR3 region: CAWRRQGAMGAFF. CDR3 DNA: TGTGCCTGGAGGAGACAGGGGGCAATGGGGGCTTTCTTT.

This clonotype was counted ten times or more. The CDR3 DNA reads TGCGCCAGCAGCCAAGAAAGACGGAGGATAACAGATACGCAGTATTTT. The encoded protein is CASSQERRRITDTQYF. The rearrangement links TRBV4-1 to TRBJ2-3, with D possibly TRBD2 on 5 matching bases. This CDR3 contains 16 residues. CDR1 and CDR2 (germline): MGHRA, YSYEKL. V was shortened by 0 bases and J by 3 bases, with 13 bases between the two germline ends.

This clonotype showed up just a few times. The chain carries TRBV6-1 and TRBJ2-5, with D possibly being TRBD1 (7 bases). The CDR3 is 14 amino acids. From germline, CDR1 is MNHNS and CDR2 SASEGT. Between the trimmed V and J ends, which lost 8 bases and 3 bases, there was a span of 16 bases. The CDR3 region is CASLRGGGEETQYF. DNA of the CDR3: TGTGCCAGCCTACGAGGGGGCGGGGAAGAGACCCAGTACTTC.

This clonotype was recorded at least ten times. This sequence joins TRBV5-1 and TRBJ2-1; D is possibly TRBD1 (5 bases). Germline V CDR1 and CDR2: SGHRS, YFSETQ. The CDR3 is made up of 13 amino acids. Trimming took 3 bases from V and 10 from J, leaving 14 bases between them. This chain's CDR3 is CASSSDSPTEQFF. The CDR3 nucleotides read TGCGCCAGCAGCTCCGACAGCCCAACCGAGCAGTTCTTC.

The chain combines TRBV7-9 with TRBJ1-4, with 7 bases identical to TRBD1. CDR1 and CDR2 (germline): SEHNR, FQNEAQ (reference sequence). Losses at the gene ends were 3 bases for V and 10 bases for J; bases not matched to a gene: 14. CDR3 length: 16 residues. The CDR3 region is CASSFYRGPAEGKLFF. CDR3 sequence (DNA): TGTGCCAGCAGCTTTTACAGGGGCCCCGCGGAGGGAAAACTGTTTTTT.

The chain links TRBV5-1 to TRBJ2-3; D ambiguous. The CDR3 length is 15 residues. V lost 2 bases to trimming and J lost 2 bases, with 12 bases between them. CDR1 is SGHRS, CDR2 YFSETQ, per germline. The CDR3 loop reads CASSFGPADTDTQYF. In nucleotides, the CDR3 is TGCGCCAGCAGCTTCGGACCTGCAGACACAGATACGCAGTATTTT.

A note on this clonotype: A much larger clone lies one base from this, so it may be a read error. The rearrangement uses TRBV20-1 and TRBJ1-1, with D maybe TRBD1 (6 bases). The V gene's germline CDR1 is DFQATT and CDR2 SNEGSKA (reference sequence). The CDR3 consists of 13 residues. Trimming cost V 3 bases and J 1 base, with 9 bases left between them. CDR3 in amino acids: CSARRGGNTEAFF. The DNA of the CDR3 is TGCAGTGCTAGGAGGGGGGGGAACACTGAAGCTTTCTTT.

The chain combines TRBV7-9 with TRBJ2-7, with D unresolved. The CDR3 totals 12 residues. Germline V gives CDR1 SEHNR, CDR2 FQNEAQ (reference sequence). The V and J ends lost 5 bases and 7 bases respectively, with 12 bases between them. CDR3 coding DNA: TGTGCCAGCAGCGTACAGAGTCCGGAGCAGTACTTC. Translating it yields CASSVQSPEQYF.

The sample holds a few counts of this clonotype. The gene calls are TRBV20-1 and TRBJ2-3; TRBD2 might be the D (5 bases). The CDR3 runs to 15 residues. Germline V gives CDR1 DFQATT, CDR2 SNEGSKA (reference sequence). V lost 1 base to trimming and J lost 8 bases, with 19 bases between them. This CDR3 reads CSARGLEVWRSTQYF. The CDR3 DNA follows: TGCAGTGCTAGAGGGCTAGAGGTCTGGAGGAGTACGCAGTATTTT.

On this clonotype: Germline and junction disagree at one end, which may indicate a read error. The chain links TRBV6-5 to TRBJ2-3; D assignment may be TRBD1 or TRBD2 (5 bases each). Germline CDR1 is MNHEY and CDR2 is SVGAGI. The CDR3 has 16 amino acids. CDR3 in DNA: TGTGCCAGCAGTTACTCGACTGGGGGTCTCATAGATACGCAGTTTTTT. Amino acid sequence: CASSYSTGGLIDTQFF.

The genes are TRBV5-5 and TRBJ2-2; D not resolved. Trimming shortened V by 0 bases and J by 3 bases, and 9 bases separated the two germline ends. In germline, CDR1 is SGHKS, CDR2 YYEKEE (reference sequence). This CDR3 contains 15 residues. The CDR3 sequence: CASSLGQPYTGELFF. CDR3 bases: TGTGCCAGCAGCTTGGGTCAGCCGTACACCGGGGAGCTGTTTTTT.

This clonotype was seen ten or more times. This chain uses TRBV5-1 with TRBJ2-1; perhaps TRBD2 as D (5 bases). The CDR3 covers 16 residues. Looked up from germline, CDR1 is SGHRS and CDR2 is YFSETQ. Trimming took off 0 bases at V and 2 bases at J, with 12 bases between the two ends. CDR3 coding DNA: TGCGCCAGCAGCTTGGGCGTGAACGGGGCCTACAATGAGCAGTTCTTC. This translates into CASSLGVNGAYNEQFF.

The chain is built from TRBV5-1 and TRBJ2-3; 9 bases are a match to TRBD1. CDR1 and CDR2 from the germline V gene are SGHRS and YFSETQ. V lost 6 bases, J lost 5 bases, and 10 bases stayed unmatched. The CDR3 spans 15 residues. The CDR3 DNA is TGCGCCAGCAACTTACAGGGGGCAAAAGGAGATACGCAGTATTTT. It encodes CASNLQGAKGDTQYF.

This clonotype was recorded at least ten times. The V gene is TRBV6-2 or TRBV6-3, the J gene TRBJ2-1; D possibly corresponds to TRBD2 (5 bases). Germline loops: CDR1 MNHEY, CDR2 SVGEGT. V was shortened by 6 bases and J by 6 bases, with 12 bases between the two germline ends. CDR3 length: 13 residues. The CDR3 DNA is TGTGCCAGCAGGGGCCGGCGGGCCAATGAGCAGTTCTTC. Amino acid sequence: CASRGRRANEQFF.

V is TRBV5-1 and J is TRBJ2-6, with 7 bases identical to TRBD2. Looked up from germline, CDR1 is SGHRS and CDR2 is YFSETQ. The V gene end was trimmed by 5 bases and the J gene end by 1 base; junction bases not matched to a gene: 9. The CDR3 totals 17 residues. The CDR3 DNA reads as TGCGCCAGCAGGGATGGGACTACACCGTCTGGGGCCAACGTCCTGACTTTC. It translates to CASRDGTTPSGANVLTF.

This clonotype appeared many times. V usage is TRBV7-9 and J usage is TRBJ1-2; the match to TRBD1 covers 8 bases. Germline values: CDR1 SEHNR, CDR2 FQNEAQ (reference sequence). V dropped 5 bases and J dropped 7; count of bases not matched to a gene: 9. The CDR3 loop spans 14 amino acids. Written as DNA, the CDR3 is TGTGCCAGCAGCCCGCCGGGACAGGTCTCTGGCTACACCTTC. Protein sequence: CASSPPGQVSGYTF.

V usage is TRBV5-1 and J usage is TRBJ1-1; D unresolved. V lost 3 bases and J lost 1, with 7 bases in between. CDR1 and CDR2 (germline): SGHRS, YFSETQ. The CDR3 totals 13 residues. The DNA of the CDR3 is TGCGCCAGCAGCTGGGCCCAGAACACTGAAGCTTTCTTT. Its protein product is CASSWAQNTEAFF.